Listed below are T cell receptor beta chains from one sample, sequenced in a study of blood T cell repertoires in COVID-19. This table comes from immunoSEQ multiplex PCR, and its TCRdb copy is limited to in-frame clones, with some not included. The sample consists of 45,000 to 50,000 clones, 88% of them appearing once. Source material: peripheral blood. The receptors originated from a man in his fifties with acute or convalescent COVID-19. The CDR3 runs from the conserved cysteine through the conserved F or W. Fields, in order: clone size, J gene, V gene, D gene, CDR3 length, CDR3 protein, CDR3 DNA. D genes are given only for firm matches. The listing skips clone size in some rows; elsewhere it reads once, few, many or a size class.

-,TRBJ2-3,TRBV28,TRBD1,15,CASTLGGDVPDTQYF,TGTGCCAGCACCCTAGGGGGCGACGTTCCAGATACGCAGTATTTT
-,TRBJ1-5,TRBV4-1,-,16,CASSRGTSGSNQPQHF,TGCGCCAGCAGCCGGGGCACGTCAGGGAGCAATCAGCCCCAGCATTTT
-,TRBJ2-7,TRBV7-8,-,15,CASSLVRQGNYEQYF,TGTGCCAGCAGCTTAGTGCGGCAGGGCAACTACGAGCAGTACTTC
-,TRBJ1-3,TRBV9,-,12,CASGASGNTIYF,TGTGCCAGCGGGGCTTCAGGAAACACCATATATTTT
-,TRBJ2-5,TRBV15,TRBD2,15,CATSPSGFLGGAQYF,TGTGCCACCTCCCCGTCGGGTTTTCTTGGGGGGGCCCAGTACTTC
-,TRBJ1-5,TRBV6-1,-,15,CASSEAQSPVTTQHF,TGTGCCAGCAGTGAAGCGCAAAGTCCGGTCACGACCCAGCATTTT
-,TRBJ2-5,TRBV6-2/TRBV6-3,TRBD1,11,CASSSGTGYNF,TGTGCCAGCAGCTCCGGGACAGGTTATAACTTC
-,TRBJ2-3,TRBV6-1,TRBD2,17,CASSERPVAGGIDTQYF,TGTGCCAGCAGTGAAAGACCAGTAGCGGGGGGGATTGATACGCAGTATTTT
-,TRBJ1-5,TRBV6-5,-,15,CASTSTGFYGQPQHF,TGTGCCAGCACCAGCACAGGGTTTTATGGGCAGCCCCAGCATTTT
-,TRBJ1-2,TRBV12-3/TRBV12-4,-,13,CASSFYGGDGYTF,TGTGCCAGCAGTTTTTATGGAGGGGATGGCTACACCTTC
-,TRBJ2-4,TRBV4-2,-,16,CASSQSTGGMGNIQYF,TGTGCCAGCAGCCAAAGTACAGGAGGGATGGGAAACATTCAGTACTTC
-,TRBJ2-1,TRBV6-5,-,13,CASSYSSNNEQFF,TGTGCCAGCAGTTACTCCAGTAACAATGAGCAGTTCTTC
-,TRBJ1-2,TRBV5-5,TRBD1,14,CASSTGTGRYGYTF,TGTGCCAGCAGCACAGGGACAGGGAGATACGGCTACACCTTC
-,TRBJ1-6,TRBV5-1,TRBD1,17,CASRVSQGGSYNSPLHF,TGCGCCAGTCGCGTCAGCCAGGGGGGATCCTATAATTCACCCCTCCACTTT
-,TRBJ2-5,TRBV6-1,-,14,CASSEIGQERLVYF,TGTGCCAGCAGTGAAATTGGACAAGAGAGACTTGTGTACTTC
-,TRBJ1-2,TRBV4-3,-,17,CASSQDTLFPGDYGYTF,TGCGCCAGCAGCCAAGATACCCTCTTCCCAGGGGACTATGGCTACACCTTC
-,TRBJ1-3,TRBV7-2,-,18,CASSLAGARAVSGNTIYF,TGTGCCAGCAGCTTAGCGGGGGCTCGGGCAGTCTCTGGAAACACCATATATTTT
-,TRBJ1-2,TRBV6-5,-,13,CASTPHGGNGYTF,TGTGCCAGCACCCCCCATGGGGGGAACGGCTACACCTTC
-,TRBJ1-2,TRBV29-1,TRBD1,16,CSVEDGTGGGGYGYTF,TGCAGCGTTGAAGACGGAACAGGGGGCGGGGGCTATGGCTACACCTTC
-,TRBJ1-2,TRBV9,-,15,CASSPSDSTNYGYTF,TGTGCCAGCAGCCCCTCAGACAGCACTAACTATGGCTACACCTTC
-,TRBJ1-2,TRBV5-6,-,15,CASRIHGGIDRGYTF,TGTGCCAGCAGGATCCATGGGGGGATTGATCGTGGCTACACCTTC
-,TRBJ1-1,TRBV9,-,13,CASSDGALTEAFF,TGTGCCAGCAGCGATGGAGCCCTCACTGAAGCTTTCTTT
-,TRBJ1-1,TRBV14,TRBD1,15,CASSQEEGAPTEAFF,TGTGCCAGCAGCCAAGAGGAGGGGGCGCCCACTGAAGCTTTCTTT
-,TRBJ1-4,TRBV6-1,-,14,CASSEPGQREKLFF,TGTGCCAGCAGTGAGCCTGGACAGCGGGAAAAACTGTTTTTT
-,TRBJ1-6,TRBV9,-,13,CASSATLNSPLHF,TGTGCCAGCAGCGCAACATTAAATTCACCCCTCCACTTT
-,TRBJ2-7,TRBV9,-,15,CASSADSATSYEQYF,TGTGCCAGCAGCGCGGACAGCGCCACGAGCTACGAGCAGTACTTC
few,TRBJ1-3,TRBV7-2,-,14,CATTDSALGNTIYF,TGTGCCACCACGGACAGCGCACTGGGAAACACCATATATTTT
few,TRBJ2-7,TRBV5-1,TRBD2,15,CASSWTSGTIYEQYF,TGCGCCAGCAGCTGGACTAGCGGGACAATCTACGAGCAGTACTTC
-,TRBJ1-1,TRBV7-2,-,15,CASSLNGQLNTEAFF,TGTGCCAGCAGCTTGAATGGGCAGCTGAACACTGAAGCTTTCTTT
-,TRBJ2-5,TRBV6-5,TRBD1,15,CASRRNRGIRETQYF,TGTGCCAGCAGACGAAACAGGGGAATCAGGGAGACCCAGTACTTC
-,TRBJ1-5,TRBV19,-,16,CASTGSGGLLNQPQHF,TGTGCCAGTACAGGGTCCGGGGGACTCCTAAATCAGCCCCAGCATTTT
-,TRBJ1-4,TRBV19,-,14,CASAAGTTNEKLFF,TGTGCCAGCGCCGCAGGTACAACTAATGAAAAACTGTTTTTT
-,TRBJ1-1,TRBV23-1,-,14,CASSQSPGDTEAFF,TGCGCCAGCAGTCAATCTCCAGGGGATACTGAAGCTTTCTTT
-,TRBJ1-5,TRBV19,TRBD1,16,CASSISLTGGAQPQHF,TGTGCCAGTAGTATCTCCCTGACAGGGGGCGCCCAGCCCCAGCATTTT
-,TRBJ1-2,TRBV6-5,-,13,CASRSLGVYGYTF,TGTGCCAGCAGGTCCCTAGGGGTTTACGGCTACACCTTC
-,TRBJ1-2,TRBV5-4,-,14,CASSDDGVLAGYTF,TGTGCCAGCAGCGACGACGGAGTTCTCGCGGGCTACACCTTC